Below are 28 T cell receptor beta chains sequenced from a single sample in a study of cytomegalovirus exposure and HLA in healthy donors. It was with 60 Vbeta and 13 Jbeta primers that the PCR ran. Only in-frame clones appear in the TCRdb table, and some are missing; sequencing was by immunoSEQ multiplex PCR. In the table there are over 100,000 clones, nearly 80% of which are singletons. Sequencing was performed on PBMCs. The receptors were gathered from a woman aged 30 to 39 in good health and CMV-seropositive.

This rearrangement joins TRBV6-6 to TRBJ1-2, with D possibly TRBD1 on 5 matching bases. This CDR3 comprises 14 residues. The germline gives CDR1 MNHNY, CDR2 SVGAGI (reference sequence). V lost 5 bases, J lost 6 bases, and 16 bases lay in between. CDR3 protein: CASSDGTPGDGYTF. Written as DNA, the CDR3 is TGTGCCAGCAGTGATGGGACTCCCGGGGATGGCTACACCTTC.

For the CDR3, the DNA is TGTGCCAGCAGCTCAACAGGGGCCTCCTACGAGCAGTACTTC. As protein: CASSSTGASYEQYF. The rearrangement links TRBV28 to TRBJ2-7, with TRBD1 identical over 7 bases. The CDR3 has 14 amino acids. Trimming took 6 bases from V and 0 from J; bases not matched to a gene: 5. The germline V gene has CDR1 MDHEN and CDR2 SYDVKM.

The chain joins TRBV19 to TRBJ1-2, with D possibly TRBD1 on 5 matching bases. Trimming took off 7 bases at V and 5 bases at J, with 17 bases between the two ends. Looked up from germline, CDR1 is LNHDA and CDR2 is SQIVND (reference sequence). The CDR3 length is 14 residues. CDR3: CASKDTTLRYGYTF. Written as DNA, the CDR3 is TGTGCCAGTAAGGACACGACTCTGCGTTATGGCTACACCTTC. Together with reference TRBV19 and TRBJ1-2, the CDR3 gives the full variable domain: DGGITQSPKYLFRKEGQNVTLSCEQNLNHDAMYWYRQDPGQGLRLIYYSQIVNDFQKGDIAEGYSVSREKKESFPLTVTSAQKNPTAFYLCASKDTTLRYGYTFGSGTRLTVV.

This clone was seen a few times. The chain is built from TRBV29-1 and TRBJ2-6; tentatively, D is TRBD1 (6 bases). In germline, CDR1 is SQVTM, CDR2 ANQGSEA. Trimming cost V 4 bases and J 4 bases, with 11 bases left between them. The CDR3 loop spans 14 amino acids. The CDR3 sequence: CSVARQGGANVLTF. The CDR3 DNA sequence: TGCAGCGTTGCACGGCAGGGGGGGGCCAACGTCCTGACTTTC.

This rearrangement joins TRBV29-1 to TRBJ2-5, with 10 bases lining up with TRBD1. Germline V gene lookup returns CDR1 SQVTM and CDR2 ANQGSEA. V lost 6 bases to trimming and J lost 3 bases; unmatched junction nucleotides: 7. The CDR3 covers 14 residues. The DNA for the CDR3 is TGCAGCGTCCAGGCCGGGACAGGGGAAGAGACCCAGTACTTC. Protein product: CSVQAGTGEETQYF.

This clone was recorded a few times. The J gene is TRBJ2-7, the V gene TRBV6-5; 10 bases are a match to TRBD1. The CDR3 runs to 15 residues. Germline loops: CDR1 MNHEY, CDR2 SVGAGI. Germline trimming cut 5 bases from V and 2 bases from J; bases unmatched to any gene: 6. CDR3 region: CASSVGGQGTYEQYF. The CDR3 bases are TGTGCCAGCAGTGTGGGGGGACAGGGGACCTACGAGCAGTACTTC.

The chain employs TRBV6-1 and TRBJ1-1, with D tentatively TRBD1 (6 bases). CDR3 length: 14 residues. Deletions cut 4 bases from V and 5 bases from J, with 14 bases between. The germline V gene encodes CDR1 MNHNS and CDR2 SASEGT. The CDR3 here is CASSVSRGTTEAFF. CDR3 DNA: TGTGCCAGCAGTGTTTCCAGGGGCACGACTGAAGCTTTCTTT.

The rearrangement uses TRBV4-3 and TRBJ1-5; perhaps TRBD1 as D (5 bases). There are 16 residues in the CDR3. V was pared by 0 bases and J by 4 bases, with 13 bases between. The V gene's germline CDR1 is LGHNA and CDR2 YSLEER. Here the CDR3 reads CASSQELDSKNQPQHF. Written as DNA, the CDR3 is TGCGCCAGCAGCCAAGAGTTAGACAGCAAGAATCAGCCCCAGCATTTT.

The chain has TRBV6-6 and TRBJ1-4; D call uncertain. Germline loops: CDR1 MNHNY, CDR2 SVGAGI (reference sequence). There are 14 residues in the CDR3. Trimming took 6 bases from V and 3 from J, leaving 11 bases between them. CDR3 nucleotides: TGTGCCAGCAGCTCCATTTCGGCTAATGAAAAACTGTTTTTT. This translates into CASSSISANEKLFF.

The chain recombines TRBV6-5 with TRBJ1-1, with D maybe TRBD1 (6 bases). The V gene lost 0 bases and the J gene lost 6 bases, with 11 bases spanning the gap. CDR3 length: 14 amino acids. Germline V gives CDR1 MNHEY, CDR2 SVGAGI. CDR3 DNA sequence: TGTGCCAGCAGTTACTCGACCAGGGGCGCTGAAGCTTTCTTT. Translating gives CASSYSTRGAEAFF.

Here the CDR3 reads CATRLAGSETQYF. For the CDR3, the DNA is TGTGCCACCAGACTAGCGGGGTCAGAGACCCAGTACTTC. The chain recombines TRBV15 with TRBJ2-5; 10 bases are shared with TRBD2. Germline assignment: CDR1 LNHNV and CDR2 YYDKDF (reference sequence). The CDR3 is made up of 13 amino acids. V was clipped by 6 bases and J by 4 bases; unmatched bases: 2.

The rearrangement links TRBV6-5 to TRBJ1-5; 8 positions match TRBD1. The CDR3 runs 15 residues. Germline lookup yields CDR1 MNHEY and CDR2 SVGAGI. J lost 7 bases, V lost 0 bases, and 5 bases had no gene match. The CDR3 here is CASSYSTGAPQPQHF. The DNA for the CDR3 is TGTGCCAGCAGTTACTCGACAGGGGCCCCCCAGCCCCAGCATTTT.

This clone was counted between two and nine times. The chain links TRBV9 to TRBJ2-2; 10 positions match TRBD2. The J segment lost 5 bases and the V segment lost 0 bases, leaving 4 bases of the junction unmatched. This CDR3 is built from 16 residues. Germline V gene sequence: CDR1 SGDLS, CDR2 YYNGEE. The CDR3 DNA follows: TGTGCCAGCAGCGTAGCTCCGGGACTAGCGACCGGGGAGCTGTTTTTT. Translated: CASSVAPGLATGELFF.

The V call is TRBV7-3, the J call TRBJ1-1, with D tentatively TRBD1 (5 bases). Trimming removed 5 bases from V and 1 base from J, with 8 bases in between. Germline assignment: CDR1 SGHTA and CDR2 FQGTGA. This CDR3 region has 13 residues. The CDR3 coding sequence is TGTGCCAGCAGCCCACAGGCGAACACTGAAGCTTTCTTT. It is translated as CASSPQANTEAFF.

The chain employs TRBV5-4 and TRBJ1-1, with a weak D call TRBD1 (6 bases). The CDR3 loop spans 14 amino acids. With 1 base removed from V and 5 bases from J, the gap between germline ends came to 12 bases. Germline CDR1 SGHNT, CDR2 YYREEE (reference sequence). The chain's CDR3 is CASSLTGSGTEAFF. Here the CDR3 DNA reads TGTGCCAGCAGCTTGACAGGGTCCGGGACTGAAGCTTTCTTT.

This chain connects TRBV30 to TRBJ2-4; TRBD1 aligns across 7 bases. Germline CDR1 GTSNPN, CDR2 SVGIG (reference sequence). V dropped 5 bases and J dropped 4; count of bases not matched to a gene: 8. The CDR3 runs 14 residues. Here the CDR3 reads CAWGRGGGKNIQYF. CDR3 sequence (DNA): TGTGCCTGGGGGAGAGGGGGCGGAAAAAACATTCAGTACTTC.

This chain links TRBV20-1 with TRBJ2-5, with 7 bases lining up with TRBD1. Trimming removed 6 bases from V and 5 bases from J; junction bases left unmatched: 3. The CDR3 spans 11 residues. Germline CDR1 is DFQATT and CDR2 is SNEGSKA (reference sequence). The CDR3 protein is CSATGEETQYF. The CDR3 bases are TGCAGTGCAACAGGGGAGGAGACCCAGTACTTC.

As regards this clone: An end of the junction does not agree with germline; a read error may underlie this. J is TRBJ1-2 and V is TRBV4-1, with D tentatively TRBD1 (5 bases). The V gene's germline CDR1 is MGHRA and CDR2 YSYEKL. The CDR3 totals 15 residues. The CDR3: CASSQDGAGNLDVNF. The CDR3 region has the DNA TGCGCCAGCAGCCAAGATGGGGCAGGGAATCTGGACGTCAACTTC.

This clone was seen a single time. The chain has TRBV4-2 and TRBJ2-7; D may be TRBD1 (6 bases). The germline CDR1 and CDR2 sequences are LGHNA and YNFKEQ. V lost 0 bases and J lost 4, with 13 bases in between. CDR3 length: 15 amino acids. CDR3 DNA: TGTGCCAGCAGCCAAGACCTTTCGACAGGTTACGAGCAGTACTTC. This codes for CASSQDLSTGYEQYF.

The rearrangement links TRBV5-5 to TRBJ1-1; D uncertain. Germline V CDR1 and CDR2: SGHKS, YYEKEE (reference sequence). V was trimmed by 4 bases and J by 5 bases, leaving 12 bases between them. This CDR3 spans 13 amino acids. The CDR3 sequence: CASSLRVATEAFF. For the CDR3, the DNA is TGTGCCAGCAGCCTGCGGGTGGCGACTGAAGCTTTCTTT.

The chain combines TRBV28 with TRBJ1-4; tentative D call: TRBD1 (5 bases). V was shortened by 0 bases and J by 0 bases, with 8 bases between the two germline ends. The CDR3 extends over 16 amino acids. Germline values: CDR1 MDHEN, CDR2 SYDVKM. The CDR3: CASSLWDIATNEKLFF. The CDR3 DNA is TGTGCCAGCAGTTTATGGGACATTGCAACTAATGAAAAACTGTTTTTT. The complete variable domain, with remaining parts taken from reference TRBV28 and TRBJ1-4, reads DVKVTQSSRYLVKRTGEKVFLECVQDMDHENMFWYRQDPGLGLRLIYFSYDVKMKEKGDIPEGYSVSREKKERFSLILESASTNQTSMYLCASSLWDIATNEKLFFGSGTQLSVL.

This rearrangement joins TRBV11-2 to TRBJ1-4, with 7 bases matching TRBD1. This CDR3 has 15 amino acids. Germline values: CDR1 SGHAT, CDR2 FQNNGV. V trimming: 5 bases; J trimming: 5 bases; junction bases outside the gene matches: 8. The CDR3 spells CASSTSRQGNEKLFF. In DNA, the CDR3 is TGTGCCAGCAGCACCTCTCGACAGGGAAATGAAAAACTGTTTTTT. The variable domain in full, with the rest retrieved from reference TRBV11-2 and TRBJ1-4, is EAGVAQSPRYKIIEKRQSVAFWCNPISGHATLYWYQQILGQGPKLLIQFQNNGVVDDSQLPKDRFSAERLKGVDSTLKIQPAKLEDSAVYLCASSTSRQGNEKLFFGSGTQLSVL.

V is TRBV5-1 and J is TRBJ1-1, with 7 nucleotides matching TRBD1. V was clipped by 4 bases and J by 4 bases; unmatched bases: 10. This CDR3 contains 15 residues. Looked up from germline, CDR1 is SGHRS and CDR2 is YFSETQ. CDR3 residues: CASSTDQGVGTEAFF. DNA for the CDR3: TGCGCCAGCAGCACCGACCAGGGGGTGGGCACTGAAGCTTTCTTT.

This clone was seen a single time. This rearrangement joins TRBV18 to TRBJ1-2; 7 bases align to TRBD1. Germline V gene lookup returns CDR1 KGHSH and CDR2 LQKENI. V shed 6 bases, J shed 4 bases, and the junction held 8 bases outside the gene matches. This CDR3 region has 14 residues. The CDR3 coding sequence is TGTGCCAGCTCCACAGGGGCCCCCCTCTATGGCTACACCTTC. Its translation: CASSTGAPLYGYTF.

This clone was counted only a few times. The chain links TRBV5-1 to TRBJ1-1; TRBD1 matches 9 bases. Trimming took 1 base from V and 0 from J; bases not matched to a gene: 4. The CDR3 covers 16 residues. CDR1 is SGHRS, CDR2 YFSETQ, per germline. The CDR3 loop is CASSLWGTGLNTEAFF. As DNA, the CDR3 is TGCGCCAGCAGCTTGTGGGGGACAGGGTTGAACACTGAAGCTTTCTTT.

The V call is TRBV7-7, the J call TRBJ1-1; no reliable D call. Germline V CDR1 and CDR2: SSHAT, FNYEAQ (reference sequence). V was shortened by 1 base and J by 4 bases, with 7 bases between the two germline ends. The CDR3 is 13 amino acids. The CDR3 region is CASSLGESTEAFF. The CDR3 DNA is TGTGCCAGCAGCTTAGGGGAGTCCACTGAAGCTTTCTTT.

The V gene is TRBV7-9, the J gene TRBJ1-2; the match to TRBD1 covers 8 bases. Germline V gives CDR1 SEHNR, CDR2 FQNEAQ (reference sequence). Trimming took 4 bases from V and 0 from J; bases not matched to a gene: 4. The CDR3 has 15 residues. CDR3 region: CASSSTGGSNYGYTF. CDR3 in DNA: TGTGCCAGCAGCTCTACAGGGGGGTCTAACTATGGCTACACCTTC.

V gene TRBV27 combines with J gene TRBJ2-3; TRBD2 matches at 8 bases. CDR3 length: 16 amino acids. Per germline, CDR1 MNHEY and CDR2 SMNVEV (reference sequence). The trim removed 1 base at V and 4 bases at J, leaving 7 bases unmatched. In DNA, the CDR3 is TGTGCCAGCAGTTTATGGGCCGGGGGGGCCTCAGATACGCAGTATTTT. Amino acid sequence: CASSLWAGGASDTQYF.